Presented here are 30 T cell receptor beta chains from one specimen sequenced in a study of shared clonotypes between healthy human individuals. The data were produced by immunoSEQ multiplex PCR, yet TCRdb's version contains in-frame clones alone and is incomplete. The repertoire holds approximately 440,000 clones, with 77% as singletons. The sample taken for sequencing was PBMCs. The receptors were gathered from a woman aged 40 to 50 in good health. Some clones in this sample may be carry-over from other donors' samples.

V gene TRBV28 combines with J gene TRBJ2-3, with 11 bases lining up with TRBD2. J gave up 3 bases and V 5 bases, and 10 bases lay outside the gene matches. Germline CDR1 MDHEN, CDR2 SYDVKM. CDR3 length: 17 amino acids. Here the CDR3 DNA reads TGTGCCAGCAGTATACCTTCACTAGCGGGAGCGACAGATACGCAGTATTTT. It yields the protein CASSIPSLAGATDTQYF.

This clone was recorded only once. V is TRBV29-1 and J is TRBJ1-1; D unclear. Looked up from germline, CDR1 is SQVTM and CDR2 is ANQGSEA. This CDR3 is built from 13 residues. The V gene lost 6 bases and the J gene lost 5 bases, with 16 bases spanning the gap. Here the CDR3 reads CSVRWAGGTEAFF. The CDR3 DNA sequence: TGCAGCGTCAGATGGGCGGGAGGTACTGAAGCTTTCTTT. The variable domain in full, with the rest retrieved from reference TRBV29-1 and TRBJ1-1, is SAVISQKPSRDICQRGTSLTIQCQVDSQVTMMFWYRQQPGQSLTLIATANQGSEATYESGFVIDKFPISRPNLTFSTLTVSNMSPEDSSIYLCSVRWAGGTEAFFGQGTRLTVV.

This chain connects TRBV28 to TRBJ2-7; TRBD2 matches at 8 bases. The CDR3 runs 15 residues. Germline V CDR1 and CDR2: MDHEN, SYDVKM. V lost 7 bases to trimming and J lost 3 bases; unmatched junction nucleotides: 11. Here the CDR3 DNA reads TGTGCCAGCACCTATGGGGCGGGACTAGTCTACGAGCAGTACTTC. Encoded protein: CASTYGAGLVYEQYF. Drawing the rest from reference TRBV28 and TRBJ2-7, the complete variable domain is DVKVTQSSRYLVKRTGEKVFLECVQDMDHENMFWYRQDPGLGLRLIYFSYDVKMKEKGDIPEGYSVSREKKERFSLILESASTNQTSMYLCASTYGAGLVYEQYFGPGTRLTVT.

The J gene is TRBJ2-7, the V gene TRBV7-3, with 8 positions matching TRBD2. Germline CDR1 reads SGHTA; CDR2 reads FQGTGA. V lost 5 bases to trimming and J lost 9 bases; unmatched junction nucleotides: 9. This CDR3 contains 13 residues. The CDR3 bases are TGTGCCAGCAGCCCGAACAGCGGGAGTGTGCAGTACTTC. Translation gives CASSPNSGSVQYF. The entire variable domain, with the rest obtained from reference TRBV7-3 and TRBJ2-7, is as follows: GAGVSQTPSNKVTEKGKYVELRCDPISGHTALYWYRQSLGQGPEFLIYFQGTGAADDSGLPNDRFFAVRPEGSVSTLKIQRTERGDSAVYLCASSPNSGSVQYFGPGTRLTVT.

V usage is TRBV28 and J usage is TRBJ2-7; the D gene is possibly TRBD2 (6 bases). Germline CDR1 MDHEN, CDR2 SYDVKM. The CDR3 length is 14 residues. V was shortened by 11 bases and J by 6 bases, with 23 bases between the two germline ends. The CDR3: CARPGGNRPCEQYF. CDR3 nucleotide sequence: TGTGCCCGCCCGGGCGGGAATAGACCCTGCGAGCAGTACTTC.

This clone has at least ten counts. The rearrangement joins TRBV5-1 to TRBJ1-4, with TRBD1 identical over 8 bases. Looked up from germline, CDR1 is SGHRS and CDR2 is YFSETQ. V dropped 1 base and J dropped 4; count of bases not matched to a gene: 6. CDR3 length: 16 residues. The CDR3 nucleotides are TGCGCCAGCAGCTTGTTAGGGACAGGAGATAATGAAAAACTGTTTTTT. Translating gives CASSLLGTGDNEKLFF.

The chain's CDR3 is CASSSSPWKYGYTF. CDR3 in DNA: TGTGCCAGCAGTAGCTCTCCCTGGAAGTATGGCTACACCTTC. The rearrangement links TRBV28 to TRBJ1-2; no firm D call. The V end was cut by 5 bases, the J end by 5 bases, with 15 bases between. Germline V CDR1 and CDR2: MDHEN, SYDVKM. The CDR3 has 14 amino acids.

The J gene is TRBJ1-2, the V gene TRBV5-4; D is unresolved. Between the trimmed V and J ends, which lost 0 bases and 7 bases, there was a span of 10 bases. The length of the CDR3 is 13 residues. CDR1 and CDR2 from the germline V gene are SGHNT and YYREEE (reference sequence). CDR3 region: CASSLAGISGYTF. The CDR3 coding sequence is TGTGCCAGCAGCTTGGCTGGGATTAGTGGCTACACCTTC.

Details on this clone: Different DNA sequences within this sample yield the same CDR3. The CDR3 DNA reads as TGTGCCTGGTCCAGGGGTACCGGGGAGCTGTTTTTT. Encoded protein: CAWSRGTGELFF. The chain has TRBV30 and TRBJ2-2, with a weak D call TRBD1 (6 bases). The CDR3 runs to 12 residues. From germline, CDR1 is GTSNPN and CDR2 SVGIG (reference sequence). Trimming left V 5 bases short and J 5 bases short, with 9 bases between. Full variable domain (missing parts from reference TRBV30 and TRBJ2-2): SQTIHQWPATLVQPVGSPLSLECTVEGTSNPNLYWYRQAAGRGLQLLFYSVGIGQISSEVPQNLSASRPQDRQFILSSKKLLLSDSGFYLCAWSRGTGELFFGEGSRLTVL.

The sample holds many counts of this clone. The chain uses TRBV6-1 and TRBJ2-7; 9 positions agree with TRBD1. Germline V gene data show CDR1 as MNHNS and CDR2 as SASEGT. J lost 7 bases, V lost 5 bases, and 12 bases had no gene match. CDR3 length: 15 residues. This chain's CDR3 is CASSSQTGGLWEQYF. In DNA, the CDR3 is TGTGCCAGCAGTTCACAGACAGGGGGTCTGTGGGAGCAGTACTTC.

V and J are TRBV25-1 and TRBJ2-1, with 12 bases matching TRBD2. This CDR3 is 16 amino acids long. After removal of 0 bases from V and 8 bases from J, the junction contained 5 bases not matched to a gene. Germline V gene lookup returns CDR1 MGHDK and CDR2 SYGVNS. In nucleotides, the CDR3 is TGTGCCAGCAGTGAATACGGCCTAGCGGGAGGGGATGAGCAGTTCTTC. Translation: CASSEYGLAGGDEQFF.

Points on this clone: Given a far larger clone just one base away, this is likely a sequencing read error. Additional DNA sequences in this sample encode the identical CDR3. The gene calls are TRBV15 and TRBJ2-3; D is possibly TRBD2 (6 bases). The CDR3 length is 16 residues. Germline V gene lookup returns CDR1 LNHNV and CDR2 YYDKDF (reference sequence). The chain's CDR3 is CATSSLAEAPTDTQYF. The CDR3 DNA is TGCGCCACCAGCAGTTTAGCGGAGGCCCCCACAGATACGCAGTATTTT.

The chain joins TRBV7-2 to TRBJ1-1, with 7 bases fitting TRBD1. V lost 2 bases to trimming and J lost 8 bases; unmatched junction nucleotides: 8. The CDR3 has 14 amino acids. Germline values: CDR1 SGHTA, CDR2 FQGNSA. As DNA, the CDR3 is TGTGCCAGCAGCTTACCCACCTTACAGGGGGAAGCTTTCTTT. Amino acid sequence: CASSLPTLQGEAFF.

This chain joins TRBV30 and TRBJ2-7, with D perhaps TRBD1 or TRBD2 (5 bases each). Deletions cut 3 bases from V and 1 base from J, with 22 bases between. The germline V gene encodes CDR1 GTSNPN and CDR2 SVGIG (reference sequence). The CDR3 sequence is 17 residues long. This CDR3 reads CAWRARAAGSSSYEQYF. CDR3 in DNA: TGTGCCTGGAGGGCCAGGGCCGCGGGTTCGAGTTCCTACGAGCAGTACTTC.

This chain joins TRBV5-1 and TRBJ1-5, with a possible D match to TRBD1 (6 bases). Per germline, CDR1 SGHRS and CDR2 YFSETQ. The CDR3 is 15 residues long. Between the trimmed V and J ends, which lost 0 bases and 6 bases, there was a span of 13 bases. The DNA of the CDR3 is TGCGCCAGCAGCTTGGCCGCAGGAGGGGGTCAGCCCCAGCATTTT. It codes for CASSLAAGGGQPQHF. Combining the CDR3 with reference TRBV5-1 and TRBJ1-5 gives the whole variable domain KAGVTQTPRYLIKTRGQQVTLSCSPISGHRSVSWYQQTPGQGLQFLFEYFSETQRNKGNFPGRFSGRQFSNSRSEMNVSTLELGDSALYLCASSLAAGGGQPQHFGDGTRLSIL.

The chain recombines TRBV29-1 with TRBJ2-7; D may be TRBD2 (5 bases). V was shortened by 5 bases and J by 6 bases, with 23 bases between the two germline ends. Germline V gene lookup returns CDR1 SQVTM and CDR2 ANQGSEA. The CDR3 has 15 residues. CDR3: CSVREVRTSEGEQYF. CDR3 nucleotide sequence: TGCAGCGTTAGAGAGGTCAGGACGTCCGAGGGCGAGCAGTACTTC.

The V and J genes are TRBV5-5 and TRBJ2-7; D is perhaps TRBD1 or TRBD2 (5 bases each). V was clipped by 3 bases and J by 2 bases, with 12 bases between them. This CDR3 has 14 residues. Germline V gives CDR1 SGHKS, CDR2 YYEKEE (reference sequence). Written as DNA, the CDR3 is TGTGCCAGCAGCTCCCGGGACGGAGCCTACGAGCAGTACTTC. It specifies CASSSRDGAYEQYF.

The CDR3: CASSPLANSYEQYF. The DNA of the CDR3 is TGCGCCAGCAGCCCCCTTGCCAACTCCTACGAGCAGTACTTC. J is TRBJ2-7 and V is TRBV4-3; D is unclear. Germline V gene lookup returns CDR1 LGHNA and CDR2 YSLEER. The CDR3 spans 14 residues. V gave up 4 bases and J gave up 0 bases, with 10 bases separating them.

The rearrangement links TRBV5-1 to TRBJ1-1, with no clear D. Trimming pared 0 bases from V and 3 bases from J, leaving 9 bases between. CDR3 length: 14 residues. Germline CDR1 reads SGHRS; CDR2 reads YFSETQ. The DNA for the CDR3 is TGCGCCAGCAGCTTGGTTAGTGGGGACACTGAAGCTTTCTTT. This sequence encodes CASSLVSGDTEAFF.

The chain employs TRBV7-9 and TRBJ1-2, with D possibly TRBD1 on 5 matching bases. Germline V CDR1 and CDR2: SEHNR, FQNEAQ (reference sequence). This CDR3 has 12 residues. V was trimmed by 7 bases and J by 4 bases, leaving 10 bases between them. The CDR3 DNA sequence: TGTGCCAGCAACAAAGACAGCTATGGCTACACCTTC. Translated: CASNKDSYGYTF.

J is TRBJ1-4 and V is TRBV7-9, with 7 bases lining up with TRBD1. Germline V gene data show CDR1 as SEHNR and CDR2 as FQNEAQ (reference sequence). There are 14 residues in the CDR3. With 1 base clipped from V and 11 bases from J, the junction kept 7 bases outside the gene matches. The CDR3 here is CASSLEVAGGKLFF. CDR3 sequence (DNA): TGTGCCAGCAGCTTAGAAGTGGCAGGGGGGAAACTGTTTTTT.

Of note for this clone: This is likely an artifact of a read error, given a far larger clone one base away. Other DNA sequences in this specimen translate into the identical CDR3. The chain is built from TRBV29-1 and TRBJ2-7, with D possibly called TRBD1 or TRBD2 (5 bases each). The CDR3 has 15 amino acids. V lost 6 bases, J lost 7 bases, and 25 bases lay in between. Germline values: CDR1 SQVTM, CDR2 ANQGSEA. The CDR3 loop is CSVASGFLGLREQYF. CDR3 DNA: TGCAGCGTAGCCTCAGGGTTTCTCGGACTTAGGGAGCAGTACTTC.

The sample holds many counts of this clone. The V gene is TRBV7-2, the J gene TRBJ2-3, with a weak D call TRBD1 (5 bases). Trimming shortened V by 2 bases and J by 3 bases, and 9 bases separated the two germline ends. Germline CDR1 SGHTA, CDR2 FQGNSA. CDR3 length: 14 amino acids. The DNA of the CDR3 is TGTGCCAGCAGCTTATCTGCAGGGACAGATACGCAGTATTTT. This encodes CASSLSAGTDTQYF.

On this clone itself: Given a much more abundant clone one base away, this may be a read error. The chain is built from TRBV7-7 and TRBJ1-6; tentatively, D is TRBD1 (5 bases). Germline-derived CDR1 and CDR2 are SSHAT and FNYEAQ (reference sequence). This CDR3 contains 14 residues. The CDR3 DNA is TGTGCCAGCAGCTCCGGGGCTTATAATTCACCTCTCCACTTT. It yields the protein CASSSGAYNSPLHF.

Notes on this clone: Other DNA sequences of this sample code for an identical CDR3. The DNA for the CDR3 is TGTGCCAGCTCACCATGGACGAACACTGAAGCTTTCTTT. Its translation is CASSPWTNTEAFF. The chain combines TRBV18 with TRBJ1-1; no clear D gene. The CDR3 covers 13 residues. V was cut by 2 bases and J by 1 base, with 5 bases left in between. The germline V gene encodes CDR1 KGHSH and CDR2 LQKENI.

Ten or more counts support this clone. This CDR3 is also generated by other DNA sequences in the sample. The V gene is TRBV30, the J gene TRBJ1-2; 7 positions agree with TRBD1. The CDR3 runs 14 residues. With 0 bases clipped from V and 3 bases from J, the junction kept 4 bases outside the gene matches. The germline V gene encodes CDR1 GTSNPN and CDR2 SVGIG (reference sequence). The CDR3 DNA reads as TGTGCCTGGAGTGTATCGCAGGGGGACTATGGCTACACCTTC. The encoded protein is CAWSVSQGDYGYTF.

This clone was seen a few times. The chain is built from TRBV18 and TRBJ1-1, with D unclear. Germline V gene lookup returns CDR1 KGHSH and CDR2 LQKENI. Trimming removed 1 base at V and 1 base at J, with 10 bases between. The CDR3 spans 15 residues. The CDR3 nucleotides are TGTGCCAGCTCACCACAGAAGGGAGCGAACACTGAAGCTTTCTTT. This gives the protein CASSPQKGANTEAFF.

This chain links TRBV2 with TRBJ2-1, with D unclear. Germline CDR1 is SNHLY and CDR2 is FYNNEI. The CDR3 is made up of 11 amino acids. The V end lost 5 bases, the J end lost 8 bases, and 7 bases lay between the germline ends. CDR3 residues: CASSLGDEQFF. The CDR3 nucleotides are TGTGCCAGCAGTCTGGGCGATGAGCAGTTCTTC.

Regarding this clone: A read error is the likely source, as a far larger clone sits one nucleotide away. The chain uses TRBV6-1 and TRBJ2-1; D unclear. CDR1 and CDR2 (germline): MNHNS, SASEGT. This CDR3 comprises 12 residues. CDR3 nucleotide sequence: TGTGCCAGCAGGGATTGGAACAATGAGCAGCTCTTC. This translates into CASRDWNNEQLF.

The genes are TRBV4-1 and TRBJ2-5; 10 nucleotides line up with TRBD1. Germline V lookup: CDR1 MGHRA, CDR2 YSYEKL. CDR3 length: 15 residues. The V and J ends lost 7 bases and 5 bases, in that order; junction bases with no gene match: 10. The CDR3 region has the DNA TGCGCCAGCACCCCGACAGGGGGCTGGGGTGAGACCCAGTACTTC. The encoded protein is CASTPTGGWGETQYF.